The rows below give T cell receptor beta chains drawn from one sample of a study of shared clonotypes between healthy human individuals. Repertoires were generated with immunoSEQ multiplex PCR, while TCRdb's copy carries only in-frame clones and drops some. The sample includes 450,000 to 600,000 clones, 70% to 85% seen only once; the top ten take about 12%. Sequencing was performed on PBMCs. The receptors originated from a woman in her thirties or forties in good health. Some clones in this sample may be carry-over from other donors' samples. The CDR3 runs from the conserved cysteine through the conserved F or W. A D gene is named only where the DNA matches it firmly. Size values are once, few and many counts, or a class for expanded clones, and some rows have none.

d_gene | abundance | len | j_gene | v_gene | CDR3aa | CDR3nt
TRBD1 | NA | 16 | TRBJ2-3 | TRBV19 | CASSPKDRVVTDTQYF | TGTGCCAGTAGTCCGAAGGACAGGGTTGTTACAGATACGCAGTATTTT
NA | once | 16 | TRBJ2-2 | TRBV7-9 | CASSLNPGPNTGELFF | TGTGCCAGCAGCTTAAATCCGGGTCCGAACACCGGGGAGCTGTTTTTT
TRBD1 | once | 13 | TRBJ2-1 | TRBV28 | CASGDRVSDEQFF | TGTGCCAGCGGGGACAGGGTATCAGATGAGCAGTTCTTC
NA | NA | 17 | TRBJ2-7 | TRBV18 | CASSPPTRGGPTYEQYF | TGTGCCAGCTCACCACCGACCAGGGGCGGGCCTACCTACGAGCAGTACTTC
TRBD1 | NA | 14 | TRBJ2-7 | TRBV19 | CASDDTGTVYEQYF | TGTGCCAGCGACGATACCGGGACAGTCTACGAGCAGTACTTC
TRBD1 | few | 13 | TRBJ1-2 | TRBV6-1 | CASNVDRVYGYTF | TGTGCCAGCAACGTTGACAGGGTCTATGGCTACACCTTC
TRBD2 | NA | 16 | TRBJ2-2 | TRBV7-2 | CASSSGTSGRVGELFF | TGTGCCAGCAGCTCCGGGACTAGCGGGAGGGTCGGGGAGCTGTTTTTT
NA | NA | 17 | TRBJ2-1 | TRBV28 | CASSGRSTGSSYNEQFF | TGTGCCAGCAGTGGCCGGTCGACTGGGAGCTCCTACAATGAGCAGTTCTTC
NA | NA | 11 | TRBJ1-3 | TRBV30 | CASMLGNTIYF | TGTGCTTCCATGCTTGGAAACACCATATATTTT
NA | NA | 15 | TRBJ2-5 | TRBV5-1 | CASSFGTDPQETQYF | TGCGCCAGCAGCTTTGGAACAGACCCCCAAGAGACCCAGTACTTC
NA | NA | 17 | TRBJ1-4 | TRBV5-6 | CASSSRGAYATNEKLFF | TGTGCCAGCAGCTCCCGAGGAGCGTATGCAACTAATGAAAAACTGTTTTTT
TRBD2 | NA | 15 | TRBJ2-5 | TRBV28 | CASSSHSGNQETQYF | TGTGCCAGCAGTTCTCATAGCGGGAACCAAGAGACCCAGTACTTC
NA | NA | 15 | TRBJ2-4 | TRBV5-6 | CASSRTDWDGNIQYF | TGTGCCAGCAGCCGAACCGATTGGGATGGGAACATTCAGTACTTC
NA | NA | 15 | TRBJ1-2 | TRBV19 | CASSISNSAVNGYTF | TGTGCCAGTAGTATTTCTAACAGCGCTGTCAATGGCTACACCTTC
TRBD1 | NA | 18 | TRBJ1-1 | TRBV30 | CAWSVLSGTGAGGAEAFF | TGTGCCTGGAGTGTACTTTCCGGGACAGGGGCTGGAGGCGCTGAAGCTTTCTTT
TRBD2 | NA | 18 | TRBJ2-5 | TRBV7-7 | CASSLGLAGAPNQETQYF | TGTGCCAGCAGCTTGGGACTAGCGGGAGCGCCAAACCAAGAGACCCAGTACTTC
TRBD2 | NA | 14 | TRBJ2-7 | TRBV18 | CASSPGLADYEQYF | TGTGCCAGCTCACCGGGACTAGCGGACTACGAGCAGTACTTC